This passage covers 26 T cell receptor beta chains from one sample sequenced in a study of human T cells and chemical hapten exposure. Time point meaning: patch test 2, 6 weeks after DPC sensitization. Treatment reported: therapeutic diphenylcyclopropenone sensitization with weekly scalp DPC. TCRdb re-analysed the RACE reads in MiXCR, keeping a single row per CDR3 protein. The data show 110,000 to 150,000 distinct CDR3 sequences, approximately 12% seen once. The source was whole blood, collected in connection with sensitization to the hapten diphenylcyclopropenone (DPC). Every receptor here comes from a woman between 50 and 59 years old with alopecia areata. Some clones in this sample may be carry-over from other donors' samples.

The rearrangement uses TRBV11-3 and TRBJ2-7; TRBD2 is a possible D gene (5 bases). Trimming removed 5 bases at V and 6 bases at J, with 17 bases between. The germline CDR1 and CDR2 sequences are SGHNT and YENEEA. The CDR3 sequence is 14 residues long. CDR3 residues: CASSPGIEIGEQYF. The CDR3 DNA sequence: TGTGCCAGCAGCCCCGGGATCGAAATCGGCGAGCAGTACTTC.

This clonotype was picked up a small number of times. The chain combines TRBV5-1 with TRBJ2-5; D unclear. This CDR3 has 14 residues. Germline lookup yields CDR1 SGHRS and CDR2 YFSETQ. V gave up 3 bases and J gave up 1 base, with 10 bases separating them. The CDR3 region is CASSSLTGQETQYF. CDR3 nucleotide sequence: TGCGCCAGCAGCTCCTTGACTGGCCAAGAGACCCAGTACTTC.

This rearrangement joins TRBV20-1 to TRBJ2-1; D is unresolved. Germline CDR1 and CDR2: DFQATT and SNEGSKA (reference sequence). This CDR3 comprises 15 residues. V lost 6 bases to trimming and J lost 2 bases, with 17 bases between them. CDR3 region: CSAAKGTVPYNEQFF. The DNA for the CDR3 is TGCAGTGCCGCTAAAGGTACCGTCCCCTACAATGAGCAGTTCTTC.

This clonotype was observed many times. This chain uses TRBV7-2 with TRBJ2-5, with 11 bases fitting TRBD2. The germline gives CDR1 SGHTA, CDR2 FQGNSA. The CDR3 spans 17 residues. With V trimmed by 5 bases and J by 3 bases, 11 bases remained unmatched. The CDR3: CASSERPLAGGKETQYF. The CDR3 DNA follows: TGTGCCAGCAGCGAACGCCCCTTAGCGGGAGGGAAAGAGACCCAGTACTTC. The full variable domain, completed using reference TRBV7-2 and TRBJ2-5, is GAGVSQSPSNKVTEKGKDVELRCDPISGHTALYWYRQSLGQGLEFLIYFQGNSAPDKSGLPSDRFSAERTGGSVSTLTIQRTQQEDSAVYLCASSERPLAGGKETQYFGPGTRLLVL.

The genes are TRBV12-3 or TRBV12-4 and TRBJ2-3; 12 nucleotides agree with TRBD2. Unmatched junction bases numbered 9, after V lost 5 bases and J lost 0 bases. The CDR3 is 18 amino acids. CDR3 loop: CASSTGTSGLSSTDTQYF. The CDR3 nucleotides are TGTGCCAGCAGTACCGGGACTAGCGGGCTTTCTAGCACAGATACGCAGTATTTT.

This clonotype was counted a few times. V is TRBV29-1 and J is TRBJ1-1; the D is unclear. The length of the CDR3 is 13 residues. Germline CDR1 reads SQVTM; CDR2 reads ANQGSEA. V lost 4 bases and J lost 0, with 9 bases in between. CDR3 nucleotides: TGCAGCGTTGCTCACCTAATGAACACTGAAGCTTTCTTT. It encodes CSVAHLMNTEAFF.

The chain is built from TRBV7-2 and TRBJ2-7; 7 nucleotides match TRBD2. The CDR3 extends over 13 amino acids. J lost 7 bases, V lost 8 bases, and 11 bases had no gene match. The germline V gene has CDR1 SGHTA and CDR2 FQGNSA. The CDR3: CASRASGLSEQYF. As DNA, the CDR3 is TGTGCCAGCCGAGCTAGCGGTTTGAGTGAGCAGTACTTC.

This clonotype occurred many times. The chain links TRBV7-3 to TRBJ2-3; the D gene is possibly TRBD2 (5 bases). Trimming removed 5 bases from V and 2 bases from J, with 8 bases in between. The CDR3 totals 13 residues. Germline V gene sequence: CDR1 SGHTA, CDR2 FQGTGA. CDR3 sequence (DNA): TGTGCCAGCAGCACCGGGGACACAGATACGCAGTATTTT. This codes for CASSTGDTDTQYF.

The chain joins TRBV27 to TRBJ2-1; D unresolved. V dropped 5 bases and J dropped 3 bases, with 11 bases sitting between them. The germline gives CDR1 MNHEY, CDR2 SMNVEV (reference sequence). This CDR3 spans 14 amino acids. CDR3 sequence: CASSPRTYYNEQFF. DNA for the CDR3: TGTGCCAGCAGTCCCCGAACCTACTACAATGAGCAGTTCTTC.

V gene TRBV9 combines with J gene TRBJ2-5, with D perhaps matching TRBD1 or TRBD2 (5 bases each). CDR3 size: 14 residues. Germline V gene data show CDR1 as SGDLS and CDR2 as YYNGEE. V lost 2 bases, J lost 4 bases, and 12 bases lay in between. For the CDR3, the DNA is TGTGCCAGCAGCGTCACCCCAGGGAGAGAGACCCAGTACTTC. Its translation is CASSVTPGRETQYF.

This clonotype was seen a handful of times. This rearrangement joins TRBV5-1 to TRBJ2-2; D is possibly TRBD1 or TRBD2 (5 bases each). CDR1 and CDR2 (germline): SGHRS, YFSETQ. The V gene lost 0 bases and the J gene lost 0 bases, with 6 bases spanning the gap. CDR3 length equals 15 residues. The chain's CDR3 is CASSLGDANTGELFF. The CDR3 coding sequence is TGCGCCAGCAGCTTGGGGGACGCGAACACCGGGGAGCTGTTTTTT.

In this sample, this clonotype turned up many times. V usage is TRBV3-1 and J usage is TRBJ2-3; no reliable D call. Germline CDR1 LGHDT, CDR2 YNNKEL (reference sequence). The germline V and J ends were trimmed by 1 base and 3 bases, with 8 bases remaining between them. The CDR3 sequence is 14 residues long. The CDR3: CASSQGSDTDTQYF. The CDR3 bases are TGTGCCAGCAGCCAAGGGTCCGATACAGATACGCAGTATTTT.

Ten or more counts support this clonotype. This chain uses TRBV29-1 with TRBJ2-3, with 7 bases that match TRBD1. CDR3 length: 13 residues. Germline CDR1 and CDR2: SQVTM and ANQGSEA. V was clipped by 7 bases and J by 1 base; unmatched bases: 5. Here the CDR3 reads CSGRGLGTDTQYF. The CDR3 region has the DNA TGCAGCGGTAGGGGGCTAGGCACAGATACGCAGTATTTT.

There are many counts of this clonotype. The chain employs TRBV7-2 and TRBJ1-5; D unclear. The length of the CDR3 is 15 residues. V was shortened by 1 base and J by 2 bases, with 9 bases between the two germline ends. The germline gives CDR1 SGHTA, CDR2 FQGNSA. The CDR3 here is CASSLGFNGNQPQHF. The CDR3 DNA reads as TGTGCCAGCAGCTTAGGTTTTAATGGCAATCAGCCCCAGCATTTT.

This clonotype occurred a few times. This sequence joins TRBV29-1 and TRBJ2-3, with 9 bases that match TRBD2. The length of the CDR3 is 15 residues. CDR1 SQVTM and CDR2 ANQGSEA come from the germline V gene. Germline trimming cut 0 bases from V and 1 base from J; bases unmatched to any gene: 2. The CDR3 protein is CSVEDSGRGTDTQYF. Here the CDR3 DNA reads TGCAGCGTTGAAGATAGCGGGAGAGGCACAGATACGCAGTATTTT.

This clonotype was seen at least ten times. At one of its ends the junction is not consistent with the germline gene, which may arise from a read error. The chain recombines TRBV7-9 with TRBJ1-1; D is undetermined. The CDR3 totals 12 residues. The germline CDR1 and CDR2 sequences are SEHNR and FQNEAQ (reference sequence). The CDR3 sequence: CASSLVNTEAFF. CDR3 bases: TGCGCCAGCAGCTTGGTAAACACTGAAGCTTTCTTT.

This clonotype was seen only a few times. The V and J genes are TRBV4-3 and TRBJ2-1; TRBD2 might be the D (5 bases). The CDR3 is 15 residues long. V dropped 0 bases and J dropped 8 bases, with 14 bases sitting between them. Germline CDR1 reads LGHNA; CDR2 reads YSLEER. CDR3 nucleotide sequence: TGCGCCAGCAGCCAAGACCCCGAACTAGTCTATGAGCAGTTCTTC. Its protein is CASSQDPELVYEQFF.

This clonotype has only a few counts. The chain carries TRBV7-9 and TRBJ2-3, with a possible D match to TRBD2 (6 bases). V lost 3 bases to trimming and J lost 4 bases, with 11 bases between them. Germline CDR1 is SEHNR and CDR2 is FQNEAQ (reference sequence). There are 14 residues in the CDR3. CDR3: CASSFGGGADTQYF. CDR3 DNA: TGTGCCAGCAGCTTTGGGGGAGGAGCAGATACGCAGTATTTT.

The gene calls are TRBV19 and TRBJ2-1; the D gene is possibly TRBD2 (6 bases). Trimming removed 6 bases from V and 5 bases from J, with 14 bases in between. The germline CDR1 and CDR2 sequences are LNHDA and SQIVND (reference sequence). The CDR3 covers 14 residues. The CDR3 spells CASRFGSLNNEQFF. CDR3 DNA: TGTGCCAGTAGGTTCGGGAGTTTAAACAATGAGCAGTTCTTC.

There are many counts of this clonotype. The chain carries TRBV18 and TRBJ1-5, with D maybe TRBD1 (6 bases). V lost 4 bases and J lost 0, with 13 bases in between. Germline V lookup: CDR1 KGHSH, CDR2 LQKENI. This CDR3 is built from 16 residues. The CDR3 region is CASSQDSWTSNQPQHF. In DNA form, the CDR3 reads TGTGCCAGCTCACAGGACAGTTGGACTAGCAATCAGCCCCAGCATTTT.

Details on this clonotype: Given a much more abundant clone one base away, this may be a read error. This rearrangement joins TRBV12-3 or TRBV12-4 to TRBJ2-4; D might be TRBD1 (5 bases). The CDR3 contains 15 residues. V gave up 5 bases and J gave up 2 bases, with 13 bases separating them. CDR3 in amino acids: CASSVARATKNIQYF. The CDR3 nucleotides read TGTGCCAGCAGTGTGGCCAGGGCTACCAAAAACATTCAGTACTTC.

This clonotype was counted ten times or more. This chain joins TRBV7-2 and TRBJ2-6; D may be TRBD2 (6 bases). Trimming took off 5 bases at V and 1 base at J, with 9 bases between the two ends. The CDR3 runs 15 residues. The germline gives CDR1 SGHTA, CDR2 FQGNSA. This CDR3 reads CASSPGGSGANVLTF. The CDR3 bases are TGTGCCAGCAGCCCCGGGGGTTCTGGGGCCAACGTCCTGACTTTC.

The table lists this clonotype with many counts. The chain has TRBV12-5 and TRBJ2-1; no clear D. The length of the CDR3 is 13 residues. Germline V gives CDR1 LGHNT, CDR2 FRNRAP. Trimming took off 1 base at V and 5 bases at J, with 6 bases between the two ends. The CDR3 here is CASGLGADNEQFF. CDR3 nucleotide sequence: TGTGCTAGTGGTTTGGGTGCCGACAATGAGCAGTTCTTC.

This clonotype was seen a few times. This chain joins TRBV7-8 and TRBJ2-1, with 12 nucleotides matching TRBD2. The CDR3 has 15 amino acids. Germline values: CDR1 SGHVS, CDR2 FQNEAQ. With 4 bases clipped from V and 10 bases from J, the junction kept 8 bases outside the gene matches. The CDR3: CASSSQLAGGSEQFF. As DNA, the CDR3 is TGTGCCAGCAGCTCCCAACTAGCGGGAGGTTCCGAGCAGTTCTTC.

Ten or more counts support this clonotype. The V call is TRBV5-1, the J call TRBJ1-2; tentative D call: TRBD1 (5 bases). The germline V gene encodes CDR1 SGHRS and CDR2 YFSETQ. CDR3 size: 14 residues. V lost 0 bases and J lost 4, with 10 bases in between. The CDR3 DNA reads TGCGCCAGCAGCTTGGAAGGGACGGGCTATGGCTACACCTTC. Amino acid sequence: CASSLEGTGYGYTF.

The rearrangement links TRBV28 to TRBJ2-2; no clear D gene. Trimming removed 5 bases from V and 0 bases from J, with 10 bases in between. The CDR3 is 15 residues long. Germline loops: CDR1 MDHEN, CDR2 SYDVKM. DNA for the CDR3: TGTGCCAGCAGTGCCCGGACCGCGAACACCGGGGAGCTGTTTTTT. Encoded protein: CASSARTANTGELFF.